Shown below are 8 T cell receptor beta chains from a single sample sequenced in a study of blood T cell repertoires in COVID-19. Repertoires were generated with immunoSEQ multiplex PCR, while TCRdb's copy carries only in-frame clones and drops some. The top ten clones hold about 1.6% of a sample with about 410,000 clones, about 91% of them seen once. The sample consisted of peripheral blood. The receptors shown here come from a woman between 40 and 55 years old with COVID-19, enrolled during active disease.

A note on this clone: The same CDR3 arises from other DNA sequences in this sample as well. This chain links TRBV18 with TRBJ1-1, with D possibly matching TRBD1 (6 bases). CDR1 is KGHSH and CDR2 is LQKENI in the germline V gene. Trimming stripped 0 bases from V and 1 base from J, with 9 bases between. The CDR3 is made up of 15 amino acids. The CDR3 spells CASSPPGQRNTEAFF. The CDR3 nucleotides read TGTGCCAGCTCACCACCGGGACAAAGGAACACTGAAGCTTTCTTT.

J is TRBJ1-5 and V is TRBV5-6, with TRBD1 matching over 8 bases. Germline-derived CDR1 and CDR2 are SGHDT and YYEEEE. V shed 2 bases, J shed 4 bases, and the junction held 8 bases outside the gene matches. The CDR3 is made up of 16 amino acids. The CDR3 here is CASSFGGDRSNQPQHF. CDR3 nucleotide sequence: TGTGCCAGCAGCTTTGGAGGGGACAGGAGTAATCAGCCCCAGCATTTT.

This chain connects TRBV28 to TRBJ2-1; the match to TRBD2 covers 9 bases. Germline CDR1 MDHEN, CDR2 SYDVKM. The CDR3 is made up of 14 amino acids. The ends lost 4 bases at V and 5 bases at J; junction bases unmatched: 3. CDR3 sequence reads: CASSSAGGNNEQFF. CDR3 bases: TGTGCCAGCAGTTCGGCGGGGGGGAACAATGAGCAGTTCTTC.

The chain links TRBV5-6 to TRBJ2-7; D unclear. V was trimmed by 2 bases and J by 2 bases, leaving 8 bases between them. Germline assignment: CDR1 SGHDT and CDR2 YYEEEE. The CDR3 runs to 13 residues. The CDR3 protein is CASSFGGTYEQYF. CDR3 coding DNA: TGTGCCAGCAGCTTCGGCGGAACCTACGAGCAGTACTTC.

This clone was seen just once. The chain joins TRBV19 to TRBJ1-4; D is perhaps TRBD1 (6 bases). V dropped 4 bases and J dropped 1 base, with 10 bases sitting between them. Per germline, CDR1 LNHDA and CDR2 SQIVND (reference sequence). This CDR3 comprises 15 residues. CDR3 protein: CASSKGVGTNEKLFF. CDR3 nucleotide sequence: TGTGCCAGTAGTAAGGGGGTAGGAACTAATGAAAAACTGTTTTTT.

The chain links TRBV14 to TRBJ1-1; TRBD1 matches 9 bases. The CDR3 is 16 amino acids. Germline trimming cut 4 bases from V and 1 base from J; bases unmatched to any gene: 7. Germline loops: CDR1 SGHDN, CDR2 FVKESK. The CDR3: CASSRWTGQGNTEAFF. In DNA form, the CDR3 reads TGTGCCAGCAGCCGCTGGACGGGACAGGGGAACACTGAAGCTTTCTTT.

The rearrangement links TRBV27 to TRBJ2-2, with TRBD1 matching over 7 bases. After removal of 6 bases from V and 0 bases from J, the junction contained 10 bases not matched to a gene. CDR1 and CDR2 (germline): MNHEY, SMNVEV (reference sequence). This CDR3 comprises 17 residues. This CDR3 reads CASRALGQHANTGELFF. Written as DNA, the CDR3 is TGTGCCAGCAGGGCTCTGGGACAGCACGCGAACACCGGGGAGCTGTTTTTT.

The rearrangement joins TRBV28 to TRBJ2-2; TRBD2 might be the D (6 bases). CDR1 and CDR2 (germline): MDHEN, SYDVKM. V gave up 4 bases and J gave up 6 bases, with 15 bases separating them. This CDR3 has 15 residues. CDR3 sequence reads: CASSSIGRRPGELFF. Written as DNA, the CDR3 is TGTGCCAGCAGTTCCATAGGGAGGAGGCCCGGGGAGCTGTTTTTT.